The 10 T cell receptor beta chains given below trace back to one sample, sequenced in a study of CD8 T cells in ankylosing spondylitis. TCRdb reprocessed the 5' RACE reads with MiXCR, giving one entry per CDR3 protein. Among about 220,000 distinct CDR3 sequences listed, 15% to 20% were seen once. Study-level findings and limits: Ankylosing spondylitis blood appeared to be characterized by a TCR beta motif of 7 to 9 highly homologous variants.

These receptors lack a known antigen. The sample comprised blood, either unsorted or a sorted T cell fraction (not recorded which). All receptors come from a male donor with ankylosing spondylitis.

This clonotype came up many times. The chain employs TRBV29-1 and TRBJ2-1; no clear D gene. The CDR3 spans 11 residues. The V end lost 4 bases, the J end lost 2 bases, and 3 bases lay between the germline ends. In germline, CDR1 is SQVTM, CDR2 ANQGSEA. The CDR3 DNA reads as TGCAGCGTTGGGCCCTACAATGAGCAGTTCTTC. Encoded protein: CSVGPYNEQFF.

With regard to this clonotype: A much larger clone lies a single base off, so this may be a read error. The chain joins TRBV3-1 to TRBJ2-7, with D maybe TRBD1 (5 bases). The CDR3 is made up of 13 amino acids. The germline V gene has CDR1 LGHDT and CDR2 YNNKEL (reference sequence). V was cut by 4 bases and J by 0 bases, with 7 bases left in between. The CDR3 DNA is TGTGCCAGCAGCCCGGACATCTCCTACGAGCAGTACTTC. This codes for CASSPDISYEQYF.

At least ten counts were recorded for this clonotype. The chain couples TRBV29-1 to TRBJ2-3; D not certain. CDR1 is SQVTM and CDR2 is ANQGSEA in the germline V gene. CDR3 length: 14 amino acids. V dropped 2 bases and J dropped 0 bases, with 9 bases sitting between them. CDR3 region: CSVEPDLSTDTQYF. In nucleotides, the CDR3 is TGCAGCGTTGAACCGGACCTGAGCACAGATACGCAGTATTTT.

This clonotype was seen a few times. This chain joins TRBV7-9 and TRBJ1-6; D is undetermined. The CDR3 is 14 amino acids. V gave up 7 bases and J gave up 10 bases, with 17 bases separating them. Germline assignment: CDR1 SEHNR and CDR2 FQNEAQ (reference sequence). CDR3 loop: CASTLGSMGSPLHF. The CDR3 nucleotides are TGTGCCAGCACCCTAGGGAGCATGGGATCACCCCTCCACTTT.

This clonotype was counted ten times or more. V usage is TRBV11-2 and J usage is TRBJ1-2, with a possible D match to TRBD1 (5 bases). Germline loops: CDR1 SGHAT, CDR2 FQNNGV. The CDR3 is 12 residues long. The germline V and J ends were trimmed by 5 bases and 7 bases, with 11 bases remaining between them. The CDR3 region has the DNA TGTGCCAGCAGCGGGGGACTGGGTGGCTACACCTTC. This codes for CASSGGLGGYTF.

This clonotype came up a few times. The V call is TRBV3-1, the J call TRBJ2-1; tentatively, D is TRBD1 or TRBD2 (5 bases each). Germline V gene data show CDR1 as LGHDT and CDR2 as YNNKEL (reference sequence). The V end was cut by 2 bases, the J end by 8 bases, with 10 bases between. This CDR3 spans 13 amino acids. The CDR3 here is CASSQLARDEQFF. The CDR3 DNA reads TGTGCCAGCAGCCAACTAGCCAGGGATGAGCAGTTCTTC.

V gene TRBV20-1 combines with J gene TRBJ2-2; the match to TRBD1 covers 7 bases. V shed 3 bases and J 4 bases; nucleotides not matched to a gene: 11. In germline, CDR1 is DFQATT, CDR2 SNEGSKA (reference sequence). The CDR3 is 16 amino acids. CDR3 residues: CSASPPRGWGTGELFF. The CDR3 DNA sequence: TGCAGTGCTAGCCCGCCCAGGGGGTGGGGCACCGGGGAGCTGTTTTTT.

The sample holds a few counts of this clonotype. The rearrangement joins TRBV7-9 to TRBJ2-3, with TRBD2 matching over 8 bases. V was clipped by 2 bases and J by 4 bases; unmatched bases: 5. This CDR3 is 15 amino acids long. Germline CDR1 and CDR2: SEHNR and FQNEAQ (reference sequence). The CDR3 DNA reads TGTGCCAGCAGCTTACAAAGCGGGAGTTCAGATACGCAGTATTTT. It encodes CASSLQSGSSDTQYF.

V gene TRBV12-3 or TRBV12-4 combines with J gene TRBJ2-2; 8 bases are a match to TRBD2. CDR3 length equals 18 residues. V shed 5 bases, J shed 1 base, and the junction held 12 bases outside the gene matches. This CDR3 reads CASSPILTSVENTGELFF. The CDR3 DNA follows: TGTGCCAGCAGTCCTATTCTGACTAGCGTCGAGAACACCGGGGAGCTGTTTTTT.

The genes are TRBV9 and TRBJ2-5, with 7 bases that match TRBD2. V shed 4 bases and J 2 bases; nucleotides not matched to a gene: 5. Per the germline V gene, CDR1 is SGDLS and CDR2 is YYNGEE. The CDR3 extends over 14 amino acids. CDR3 sequence (DNA): TGTGCCAGCAGCCCGGGCGGGGGACAAGAGACCCAGTACTTC. Amino acid sequence: CASSPGGGQETQYF. Based on the CDR3 plus reference TRBV9 and TRBJ2-5, the full variable domain is DSGVTQTPKHLITATGQRVTLRCSPRSGDLSVYWYQQSLDQGLQFLIQYYNGEERAKGNILERFSAQQFPDLHSELNLSSLELGDSALYFCASSPGGGQETQYFGPGTRLLVL.